The 5 T cell receptor beta chains given below trace back to one sample, sequenced in a study of CD8+CD57+ T cells in acquired aplastic anemia. Genomic DNA served as template for TCR beta VDJ and CDR3 profiling. TCRdb re-analysed the reads in MiXCR, keeping a single row per CDR3 protein. The sample has approximately 130,000 distinct CDR3 sequences, 50% to 70% seen once. An expansion of CD8+CD57+ cells by flow cytometry had been shown in patients chosen for sequencing. Source material: sorted CD4+, CD8+, or CD8+CD57+ T cells (not recorded which) from PBMCs. The receptors stem from a human donor with aplastic anemia.

The gene calls are TRBV9 and TRBJ1-6, with 11 bases aligning to TRBD1. The CDR3 has 16 amino acids. Germline V gene sequence: CDR1 SGDLS, CDR2 YYNGEE. Losses at the gene ends were 4 bases for V and 9 bases for J; bases not matched to a gene: 9. CDR3 sequence reads: CASSPPSGTGGSPLHF. In DNA form, the CDR3 reads TGTGCCAGCAGCCCCCCATCCGGGACAGGGGGTTCACCCCTCCACTTT.

The V gene is TRBV7-3, the J gene TRBJ2-2; unclear D gene. Germline loops: CDR1 SGHTA, CDR2 FQGTGA. Between the trimmed V and J ends, which lost 2 bases and 5 bases, there was a span of 9 bases. This CDR3 has 14 residues. CDR3 sequence reads: CASSLRQATGELFF. The CDR3 DNA is TGTGCCAGCAGCTTACGCCAAGCGACCGGGGAGCTGTTTTTT.

J is TRBJ2-1 and V is TRBV15; the match to TRBD2 covers 12 bases. CDR1 and CDR2 from the germline V gene are LNHNV and YYDKDF (reference sequence). V shed 2 bases, J shed 8 bases, and the junction held 10 bases outside the gene matches. This CDR3 has 17 residues. The CDR3 sequence: CATSRTLAGGPIDEQFF. CDR3 DNA: TGTGCCACCAGCAGAACCCTAGCGGGAGGGCCTATAGATGAGCAGTTCTTC. Using reference TRBV15 and TRBJ2-1 for the parts outside the CDR3, the full variable domain is DAMVIQNPRYQVTQFGKPVTLSCSQTLNHNVMYWYQQKSSQAPKLLFHYYDKDFNNEADTPDNFQSRRPNTSFCFLDIRSPGLGDTAMYLCATSRTLAGGPIDEQFFGPGTRLTVL.

In this sample, this clonotype turned up a few times. The chain combines TRBV10-3 with TRBJ1-1; D call uncertain. V shed 5 bases and J shed 1 base, with 5 bases lying between them. CDR1 and CDR2 from the germline V gene are ENHRY and SYGVKD. This CDR3 region has 12 residues. The CDR3 loop reads CAISNSNTEAFF. The CDR3 coding sequence is TGTGCCATCAGTAACTCGAACACTGAAGCTTTCTTT.

The chain joins TRBV24-1 to TRBJ2-1; 11 bases fit TRBD2. The CDR3 is made up of 16 amino acids. The trim removed 4 bases at V and 8 bases at J, leaving 9 bases unmatched. The germline gives CDR1 KGHDR, CDR2 SFDVKD. The CDR3 DNA follows: TGTGCCACCAGTGAAACCCTTAGCGGGGGGGCCCATGAGCAGTTCTTC. It encodes CATSETLSGGAHEQFF.